The text below deals with one T cell receptor beta chain. The antigen is undetermined. The data belong to a study of shared clonotypes between healthy human individuals. General observations from the study: Across subsets, estimated richness was generally greater for naive than for memory populations.

The V gene's germline CDR1 is SGDLS and CDR2 YYNGEE. Trimming cost V 3 bases and J 4 bases, with 16 bases left between them. CDR3 length: 15 amino acids. Method: immunoSEQ multiplex PCR; TCRdb's copy keeps in-frame clones and lacks some. The sample lists under 700,000 clones, 90% to 95% occurring once. Naive CD8 cells lacked CD45RO and underwent positive selection for CCR7, leaving out terminally differentiated effector memory CD45RA+ cells. The sample taken for sequencing was naive CD8+ T cells sorted from blood. The sequence came from a woman in her 30s in good health. The gene calls are TRBV9 and TRBJ1-2; D is possibly TRBD1 (5 bases). CDR3 in amino acids: CASSGYKTAFYGYTF. The CDR3 bases are TGTGCCAGCAGCGGATACAAGACAGCCTTCTATGGCTACACCTTC.